A selection of T cell receptor beta chains follows, all from one sample in a study of OX40 agonist ivuxolimab in advanced cancers. The table came from immunoSEQ multiplex PCR; TCRdb's copy has only in-frame clones and leaves some out. The sample includes 35,000 to 50,000 clones, more than 70% seen only once; the top ten take just over 20%. Sequencing used CD4+ or CD8+ T cells sorted from blood, obtained in a trial of the OX40 agonist ivuxolimab. The receptor set was obtained from an adult with an advanced solid tumor such as melanoma, head and neck, liver or kidney cancer. CDR3s include the opening cysteine and the closing phenylalanine or tryptophan. Fields, in order: clone size, J gene, V gene, D gene, CDR3 protein, CDR3 DNA. D genes are given only for firm matches. Rows give clone size only sometimes, using once, few, many, or a class for an expanded clone.

>-|TRBJ2-1|TRBV14|TRBD1
CASSSRDRNEQFF
TGTGCCAGCAGCAGCCGGGACAGAAATGAGCAGTTCTTC
>-|TRBJ2-3|TRBV5-6|-
CASSLVGKGDTQYF
TGTGCCAGCAGCTTGGTGGGGAAGGGGGATACGCAGTATTTT
>-|TRBJ1-1|TRBV5-4|-
CASSPRQLTEAFF
TGTGCCAGCAGCCCCAGACAGCTCACTGAAGCTTTCTTT
>-|TRBJ2-3|TRBV5-1|-
CASTNTDTQYF
TGCGCCAGCACCAACACAGATACGCAGTATTTT
>few|TRBJ2-2|TRBV9|TRBD1
CASTPLWGQGAGELFF
TGTGCCAGCACCCCGTTATGGGGACAGGGGGCCGGGGAGCTGTTTTTT
>-|TRBJ2-7|TRBV7-9|TRBD2
CASSLSGGSSYEQYF
TGTGCCAGCAGCTTATCGGGGGGGAGCTCCTACGAGCAGTACTTC
>-|TRBJ2-3|TRBV4-2|-
CASSQEQRSTDTQYF
TGTGCCAGCAGCCAAGAACAGCGGAGCACAGATACGCAGTATTTT
>-|TRBJ2-5|TRBV7-6|-
CASSTSRRETQYF
TGTGCCAGCAGCACCTCCCGGAGGGAGACCCAGTACTTC
>-|TRBJ2-5|TRBV5-4|TRBD2
CASSLWGLAGGETQYF
TGTGCCAGCAGCTTGTGGGGACTAGCGGGGGGCGAGACCCAGTACTTC
>-|TRBJ2-1|TRBV4-1|-
CASSPDPYLEQFF
TGCGCCAGCAGCCCGGACCCGTATCTTGAGCAGTTCTTC
>-|TRBJ2-1|TRBV7-3|-
CASSLGGGSYNEQFF
TGTGCCAGCAGCTTAGGAGGGGGCTCCTACAATGAGCAGTTCTTC
>-|TRBJ2-7|TRBV4-3|-
CASSQVGGSYEQYF
TGCGCCAGCAGCCAAGTGGGGGGCTCCTACGAGCAGTACTTC
>few|TRBJ1-5|TRBV12-5|-
CASGLGYSNQPQHF
TGTGCTAGTGGTCTAGGGTATAGCAATCAGCCCCAGCATTTT
>-|TRBJ2-2|TRBV6-5|-
CASRDITGELFF
TGTGCCAGCAGAGACATCACCGGGGAGCTGTTTTTT
>once|TRBJ2-5|TRBV7-9|-
CASSGDVRETQYF
TGTGCCAGCAGCGGGGACGTTAGAGAGACCCAGTACTTC
>-|TRBJ1-1|TRBV2|-
CASSDMSPNTEAFF
TGTGCCAGCAGTGATATGTCACCCAACACTGAAGCTTTCTTT
>once|TRBJ2-7|TRBV29-1|-
CSVVGVGTYEQYF
TGCAGCGTTGTTGGTGTGGGTACCTACGAGCAGTACTTC
>-|TRBJ2-3|TRBV7-2|TRBD2
CASSFPTSGGPDTQYF
TGTGCCAGCAGCTTCCCGACTAGCGGGGGCCCAGATACGCAGTATTTT
>-|TRBJ1-2|TRBV7-3|TRBD1
CASSPVVGQTRYGYTF
TGTGCCAGCAGCCCGGTCGTGGGACAGACGAGGTATGGCTACACCTTC
>-|TRBJ2-1|TRBV9|-
CASSVEPGAGGNEQFF
TGTGCCAGCAGCGTCGAACCTGGGGCAGGGGGGAATGAGCAGTTCTTC
>few|TRBJ1-6|TRBV6-5|TRBD1
CASSWALGQGNSPLHF
TGTGCCAGCAGTTGGGCTCTGGGACAGGGAAATTCACCCCTCCACTTT
>few|TRBJ1-1|TRBV9|-
CASSVGGGKDEAFF
TGTGCCAGCAGCGTAGGGGGTGGGAAGGACGAAGCTTTCTTT
>-|TRBJ2-3|TRBV11-2|TRBD2
CASSFGSGGAIDTQYF
TGTGCCAGCAGCTTCGGTAGCGGGGGGGCCATAGATACGCAGTATTTT
>-|TRBJ2-3|TRBV9|-
CASSTSDFYAQYF
TGTGCCAGCAGCACCTCCGACTTCTATGCGCAGTATTTT
>-|TRBJ2-5|TRBV7-6|TRBD2
CASSPSGGTFQETQYF
TGTGCCAGCAGCCCTAGCGGGGGGACCTTCCAAGAGACCCAGTACTTC
>-|TRBJ1-2|TRBV29-1|-
CSVEDLFLGQGSYGYTF
TGCAGCGTTGAAGATCTCTTCTTGGGGCAGGGGAGCTATGGCTACACCTTC
>-|TRBJ1-1|TRBV25-1|-
CASSELGATTEAFF
TGTGCCAGCAGTGAGCTGGGGGCAACCACTGAAGCTTTCTTT
>-|TRBJ1-5|TRBV30|-
CAWSVAGAGQPQHF
TGTGCCTGGAGTGTAGCGGGGGCAGGTCAGCCCCAGCATTTT
>-|TRBJ2-2|TRBV30|-
CAWIQDSSSGELFF
TGTGCCTGGATCCAAGACAGCAGCTCCGGGGAGCTGTTTTTT
>once|TRBJ2-2|TRBV2|-
CASSEGWGANTGELFF
TGTGCCAGCAGTGAAGGTTGGGGGGCTAACACCGGGGAGCTGTTTTTT
>-|TRBJ2-3|TRBV4-2|TRBD2
CASSQEQSGETDTQYF
TGTGCCAGCAGCCAAGAACAGAGCGGGGAGACAGATACGCAGTATTTT
>-|TRBJ1-5|TRBV9|-
CASSLGAGDQPQHF
TGTGCCAGCAGCCTAGGGGCAGGGGATCAGCCCCAGCATTTT
>-|TRBJ1-1|TRBV21-1|-
CASSKVSGTGTGEAFF
TGTGCCAGCAGCAAAGTTTCGGGGACAGGGACGGGGGAAGCTTTCTTT
>-|TRBJ1-4|TRBV18|-
CASSRGSEEKLFF
TGTGCCAGCTCACGGGGATCCGAGGAAAAACTGTTTTTT
>-|TRBJ1-5|TRBV7-2|-
CASSPNSVHQPQHF
TGTGCCAGCAGCCCAAACTCTGTCCATCAGCCCCAGCATTTT
>-|TRBJ2-7|TRBV28|TRBD1
CASITGQGRSYEQYF
TGTGCCAGCATCACCGGACAGGGGCGCTCCTACGAGCAGTACTTC
>-|TRBJ1-1|TRBV6-6|-
CASPSTGIGTEAFF
TGTGCCAGCCCTTCAACAGGGATTGGCACTGAAGCTTTCTTT
>-|TRBJ2-1|TRBV7-9|TRBD2
CASSPWTSGHNEQFF
TGTGCCAGCAGCCCCTGGACTAGCGGCCACAATGAGCAGTTCTTC
>-|TRBJ2-7|TRBV10-3|-
CAISSGQSYEQYF
TGTGCCATCAGCTCAGGACAGTCCTACGAGCAGTACTTC
>-|TRBJ2-5|TRBV11-1|-
CASSSGPPPAETQYF
TGTGCCAGCAGCTCCGGTCCACCCCCGGCGGAGACCCAGTACTTC
>-|TRBJ1-1|TRBV7-2|-
CASSLSGGMNTEAFF
TGTGCCAGCAGCTTAAGCGGCGGTATGAACACTGAAGCTTTCTTT
>-|TRBJ2-7|TRBV27|TRBD1
CASSLQGGTGAYEQYF
TGTGCCAGCAGTCTTCAAGGAGGAACAGGGGCCTACGAGCAGTACTTC
>once|TRBJ2-7|TRBV5-3|TRBD2
CARTAGGFYEQYF
TGTGCCAGAACCGCCGGGGGGTTCTACGAGCAGTACTTC
>-|TRBJ1-1|TRBV19|-
CASSMSRGSRWEAFF
TGTGCCAGTAGTATGTCTCGGGGTAGTAGGTGGGAAGCTTTCTTT
>once|TRBJ2-3|TRBV25-1|-
CASSDSESSSTDTQYF
TGTGCCAGCAGTGATTCAGAGAGTTCTAGCACAGATACGCAGTATTTT
>-|TRBJ2-2|TRBV5-4|TRBD1
CASSLGDRGHTGELFF
TGTGCCAGCAGCTTAGGGGACAGGGGGCACACCGGGGAGCTGTTTTTT
>few|TRBJ1-5|TRBV19|-
CASRLIRDTNQPQHF
TGTGCCAGTAGACTAATACGGGACACTAATCAGCCCCAGCATTTT
>-|TRBJ2-7|TRBV28|-
CASSRYEQYF
TGTGCCAGCAGTCGGTACGAGCAGTACTTC
>few|TRBJ1-3|TRBV29-1|-
CSVFDGQSSGNTIYF
TGCAGCGTTTTTGACGGCCAAAGCTCTGGAAACACCATATATTTT
>-|TRBJ1-1|TRBV27|-
CASSYSRVMNTEAFF
TGTGCCAGCAGTTACTCAAGGGTCATGAACACTGAAGCTTTCTTT
>-|TRBJ2-1|TRBV9|-
CASSVDGQDNEQFF
TGTGCCAGCAGCGTCGACGGGCAGGACAATGAGCAGTTCTTC
>-|TRBJ2-1|TRBV7-8|TRBD2
CASSLVLAGPYEQFF
TGTGCCAGCAGCTTAGTACTAGCGGGGCCCTATGAGCAGTTCTTC
>-|TRBJ2-3|TRBV9|TRBD1
CASSSRQGTPDTQYF
TGTGCCAGCAGCTCCCGACAGGGCACACCAGATACGCAGTATTTT
>-|TRBJ1-2|TRBV6-5|-
CASSTGTQGYGYTF
TGTGCCAGCAGCACAGGGACGCAGGGCTATGGCTACACCTTC